Listed below are T cell receptor beta chains from one sample, sequenced in a study of blood T cell repertoires in COVID-19. TCRdb's copy holds only in-frame clones and misses some; the assay was immunoSEQ multiplex PCR. The repertoire includes tens of thousands of clones, approximately 88% of them detected once, and roughly 3.3% sits in the top ten. Sequenced input: peripheral blood. Receptors were obtained from a human donor in a cohort sampled during active COVID-19. Each CDR3 is given with its conserved first and last residue. A D gene is named only where the DNA matches it firmly. Clone size is stated in some rows and not others, as once, few, many or a class when expanded.

j_gene	d_gene	abundance	v_gene	CDR3nt	CDR3aa
TRBJ2-5	TRBD2	-	TRBV2	TGTGCCGGCTCGACTAGCGGGGAGACCCAGTACTTC	CAGSTSGETQYF
TRBJ1-2	-	-	TRBV11-2	TGTGCCAGCAGCCCCTTGGGGGGGCATGGCTACACCTTC	CASSPLGGHGYTF
TRBJ1-2	-	-	TRBV13	TGTGCCAGCAGTACCGGGAACTATGGCTACACCTTC	CASSTGNYGYTF
TRBJ2-3	-	-	TRBV14	TGTGCCAGCAGCCAAGAACCACCCCGGGTGGCGGATACGCAGTATTTT	CASSQEPPRVADTQYF
TRBJ1-4	-	few	TRBV15	TGTGCCACCGCGGGCGCAACTAATGAAAAACTGTTTTTT	CATAGATNEKLFF
TRBJ2-3	TRBD2	-	TRBV5-1	TGCGCCACCGCTCTAGCGGGAGGGGAAGATACGCAGTATTTT	CATALAGGEDTQYF
TRBJ2-7	-	-	TRBV6-6	TGTGCCAGCAGTAGGACACTCCCAGCCTACGAGCAGTACTTC	CASSRTLPAYEQYF
TRBJ1-1	TRBD1	few	TRBV29-1	TGCAGCTCAAGACAGGGAATGGACACTGAAGCTTTCTTT	CSSRQGMDTEAFF
TRBJ2-3	-	-	TRBV20-1	TGCAGTGCTAGTCATCAACAGCCCCACACAGATACGCAGTATTTT	CSASHQQPHTDTQYF
TRBJ1-6	TRBD1	-	TRBV5-1	TGCGCCAGCAGCGGCTGGACAGGCAAAAGCTCCTATAATTCACCCCTCCACTTT	CASSGWTGKSSYNSPLHF
TRBJ2-7	-	-	TRBV10-3	TGTGCCATCAGGGATCAGGGTTGGTACGAGCAGTACTTC	CAIRDQGWYEQYF
TRBJ1-1	-	-	TRBV2	TGTGCCAGCAAAAAGGGGGTGAACACTGAAGCTTTCTTT	CASKKGVNTEAFF
TRBJ1-3	-	-	TRBV6-1	TGTGCCAGCAGTGAAGTCGGGTCCAGGGCGCCTGGAAACACCATATATTTT	CASSEVGSRAPGNTIYF
TRBJ1-5	TRBD1	-	TRBV19	TGTGCCAGTAGTATCCGACAGGGAGGTCCCAATCAGCCCCAGCATTTT	CASSIRQGGPNQPQHF
TRBJ2-3	TRBD1	-	TRBV5-1	TGCGCCAGCAGCTTGGAGCAGGGGGCATATACAGATACGCAGTATTTT	CASSLEQGAYTDTQYF
TRBJ1-2	-	-	TRBV7-9	TGTGCCAGCAGCTTGGAACGTCAGCGTGGCTACACCTTC	CASSLERQRGYTF
TRBJ1-2	-	-	TRBV6-2/TRBV6-3	TGTGCCAGCAGACCTGGCGGGGTTCGCTCGGGCTACACCTTC	CASRPGGVRSGYTF
TRBJ1-5	-	-	TRBV5-5	TGTGCCAGCAGCCCTGGGCAGGCTGGTCGGCCCCAGCATTTT	CASSPGQAGRPQHF
TRBJ2-1	TRBD2	-	TRBV4-1	TGCGCCAGCAGTCGACGACAGCGGGAGCTAAATGAGCAGTTCTTC	CASSRRQRELNEQFF
TRBJ2-2	TRBD1	once	TRBV7-6	TGTGCCAGCAGCGTGGGACAGGGGGCCGGGGAGCTGTTTTTT	CASSVGQGAGELFF
TRBJ1-2	TRBD1	-	TRBV5-5	TGTGCCAGCAGCTGGGACAGGGGAGTTAGTGGCTACACCTTC	CASSWDRGVSGYTF
TRBJ1-1	-	-	TRBV6-6	TGTGTCGGCCGGGGTCCGAACACTGAAGCTTTCTTT	CVGRGPNTEAFF
TRBJ2-7	TRBD2	-	TRBV5-4	TGTGCCAGCAGCTTGGGTAGCGGGGGGATAAGCGAGCAGTACTTC	CASSLGSGGISEQYF
TRBJ1-1	-	-	TRBV7-2	TGTGCCAGCAGCTTAACCGCTTCAGGGACTGAAGCTTTCTTT	CASSLTASGTEAFF
TRBJ2-3	-	once	TRBV6-2/TRBV6-3	TGTGCCAGCAGCCACGCACAGAGCACAGATACGCAGTATTTT	CASSHAQSTDTQYF
TRBJ1-4	TRBD1	-	TRBV18	TGTGCCAGCTCACCAGGACAGGGACCAGAAAAACTGTTTTTT	CASSPGQGPEKLFF
TRBJ1-2	TRBD1	-	TRBV2	TGTGCCAGCAGTGATGAGGGACAGGGGTACGGCTACACCTTC	CASSDEGQGYGYTF
TRBJ2-1	TRBD2	-	TRBV28	TGTGCCAGCAGCCCCCCGGAGGGACTAGGCAATGAGCAGTTCTTC	CASSPPEGLGNEQFF
TRBJ1-1	-	-	TRBV2	TGTGCCACCCAGCGGAGGAACACTGAAGCTTTCTTT	CATQRRNTEAFF
TRBJ1-2	-	-	TRBV6-5	TGTGCCAGCACCGAAAGAGTAGCTAACTATGGCTACACCTTC	CASTERVANYGYTF
TRBJ1-2	TRBD1	-	TRBV5-4	TGTGCCAGCAGCGCTGGGACAGGGGTAAGTTGGAACTATGGCTACACCTTC	CASSAGTGVSWNYGYTF
TRBJ1-2	TRBD1	-	TRBV4-2	TGTGCCAGCAGCCAAGTCTCTCGAGGGACAGGGCAGGGCTACACCTTC	CASSQVSRGTGQGYTF
TRBJ1-2	TRBD1	-	TRBV7-2	TGTGCCAGCAGCCCGGGGGACAGGGGGCGGGGTGGCTACACCTTC	CASSPGDRGRGGYTF
TRBJ2-3	TRBD2	-	TRBV4-1	TGCGCCAGCAGCCAGGGGCCTAGCGGGGTGTTCACAGATACGCAGTATTTT	CASSQGPSGVFTDTQYF
TRBJ2-1	TRBD2	-	TRBV27	TGTGCCAGCAGCCTTACAGTGGGGGGGTCCTACAATGAGCAGTTCTTC	CASSLTVGGSYNEQFF
TRBJ2-3	-	-	TRBV7-9	TGTGCCAGCAGCCCTGTTACGACTTGGCGAGCTTCCACAGATACGCAGTATTTT	CASSPVTTWRASTDTQYF
TRBJ2-5	TRBD1	-	TRBV5-1	TGCGCCAGCAGCCTCTCCGGGACAGGGGGCGGTTATGGCTGGCAAGAGACCCAGTACTTC	CASSLSGTGGGYGWQETQYF
TRBJ2-7	TRBD1	-	TRBV6-1	TGTGCCAGCAGTGGACTTAACAGGGGGCGCGGGAACGAGCAGTACTTC	CASSGLNRGRGNEQYF
TRBJ2-1	TRBD2	once	TRBV2	TGTGCCAGCAGTGACCGCCTTCGACTAGCGGGTTTTAATGAGCAGTTCTTC	CASSDRLRLAGFNEQFF
TRBJ2-7	-	-	TRBV6-6	TGTGCCAGCAGTTACAAAGTTAATGGAGTCTACGAGCAGTACTTC	CASSYKVNGVYEQYF
TRBJ1-1	TRBD1	-	TRBV14	TGTGCCAGCAGCCAAGATAGGGACAGGGGGCGACGCACTGAAGCTTTCTTT	CASSQDRDRGRRTEAFF
TRBJ2-6	TRBD1	medium-sized	TRBV4-3	TGCGCCAGCAGCCAAGAGCCGGACAGGGCGAACTCTGGGGCCAACGTCCTGACTTTC	CASSQEPDRANSGANVLTF
TRBJ2-3	-	-	TRBV5-1	TGCGCCAGCAGCTCCGGACGGAGGGCAGATACGCAGTATTTT	CASSSGRRADTQYF
TRBJ2-6	TRBD2	-	TRBV9	TGTGCCAGCAGCGCCGGGACTAGCGGAGAAAGTGGGGCCAACGTCCTGACTTTC	CASSAGTSGESGANVLTF